The T cell receptor (beta chain) under discussion was sequenced for a study of tumor and adjacent non-tumor tissue in lung cancer. General study results and limits: In normal lung, the top 100 clones were significantly more dominant than in tumor.

At least ten counts were recorded for this clonotype. The antigen is undetermined. Germline CDR1 MNHEY, CDR2 SVGAGI. V shed 6 bases and J shed 0 bases, with 7 bases lying between them. The CDR3 spans 13 residues. A modified ARM-PCR protocol with three rounds of nested PCR amplified TCRbeta. TCRdb itself ran the multiplex PCR reads through MiXCR, one entry per CDR3 protein. The sample contains 70,000 or so distinct CDR3 sequences, roughly three fifths of which appear only once. No cell sorting was done before RNA was extracted from the tissue. The receptor comes from a man aged 50 to 60 with non-small cell lung cancer. Sequenced input: lung tumor tissue. This rearrangement joins TRBV6-5 to TRBJ2-3; D not resolved. Here the CDR3 reads CASSLWSTDTQYF. The CDR3 DNA follows: TGTGCCAGCAGCCTTTGGAGCACAGATACGCAGTATTTT.